This T cell receptor (beta chain) was profiled in a study of cytomegalovirus exposure and HLA in healthy donors. The study's findings and limits: There were a few CMV-associated chains whose specificity for CMV antigens was confirmed in vitro. Among TCR beta chains, those listed as cytomegalovirus-associated numbered over 150. TCR beta V- and J-gene trimming, according to a later analysis, was linked to a missense DCLRE1C variant. Sequences of the TCR beta chain were said to predict the HLA-A and HLA-B alleles of most subjects accurately.

The PCR contained 60 Vbeta and 13 Jbeta primers. TCRdb's copy holds only in-frame clones and misses some; the assay was immunoSEQ multiplex PCR. The profile shows over 110,000 clones, about 80% of them singletons. Trimming pared 0 bases from V and 5 bases from J, leaving 5 bases between. The CDR3 runs 13 residues. CDR1 is WNHNN and CDR2 is SYGVQD in the germline V gene (reference sequence). As for this clone: The antigen remains unidentified.

This receptor was identified in a middle-aged woman in good health and CMV-seropositive. The specimen was PBMCs. V gene TRBV10-1 combines with J gene TRBJ2-1, with a possible D match to TRBD2 (5 bases). The CDR3 region is CASSESLDNEQFF. CDR3 bases: TGCGCCAGCAGTGAGTCACTAGACAATGAGCAGTTCTTC.